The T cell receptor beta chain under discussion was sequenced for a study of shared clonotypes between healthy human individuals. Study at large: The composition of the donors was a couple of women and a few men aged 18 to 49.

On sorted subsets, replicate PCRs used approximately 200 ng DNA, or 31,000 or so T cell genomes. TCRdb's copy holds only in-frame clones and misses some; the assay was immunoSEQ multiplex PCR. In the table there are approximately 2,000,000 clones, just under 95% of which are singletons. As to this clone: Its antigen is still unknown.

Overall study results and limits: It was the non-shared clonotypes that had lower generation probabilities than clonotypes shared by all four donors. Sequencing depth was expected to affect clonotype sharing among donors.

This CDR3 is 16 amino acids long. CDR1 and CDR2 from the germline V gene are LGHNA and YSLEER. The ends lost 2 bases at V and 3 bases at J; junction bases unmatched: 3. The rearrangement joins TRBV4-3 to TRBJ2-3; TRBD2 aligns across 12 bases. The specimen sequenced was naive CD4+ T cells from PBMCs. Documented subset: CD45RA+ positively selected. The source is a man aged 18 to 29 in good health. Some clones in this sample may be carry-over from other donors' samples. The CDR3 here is CASSQILAGGTDTQYF. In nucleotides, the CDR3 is TGCGCCAGCAGCCAAATTCTAGCGGGAGGGACAGATACGCAGTATTTT.